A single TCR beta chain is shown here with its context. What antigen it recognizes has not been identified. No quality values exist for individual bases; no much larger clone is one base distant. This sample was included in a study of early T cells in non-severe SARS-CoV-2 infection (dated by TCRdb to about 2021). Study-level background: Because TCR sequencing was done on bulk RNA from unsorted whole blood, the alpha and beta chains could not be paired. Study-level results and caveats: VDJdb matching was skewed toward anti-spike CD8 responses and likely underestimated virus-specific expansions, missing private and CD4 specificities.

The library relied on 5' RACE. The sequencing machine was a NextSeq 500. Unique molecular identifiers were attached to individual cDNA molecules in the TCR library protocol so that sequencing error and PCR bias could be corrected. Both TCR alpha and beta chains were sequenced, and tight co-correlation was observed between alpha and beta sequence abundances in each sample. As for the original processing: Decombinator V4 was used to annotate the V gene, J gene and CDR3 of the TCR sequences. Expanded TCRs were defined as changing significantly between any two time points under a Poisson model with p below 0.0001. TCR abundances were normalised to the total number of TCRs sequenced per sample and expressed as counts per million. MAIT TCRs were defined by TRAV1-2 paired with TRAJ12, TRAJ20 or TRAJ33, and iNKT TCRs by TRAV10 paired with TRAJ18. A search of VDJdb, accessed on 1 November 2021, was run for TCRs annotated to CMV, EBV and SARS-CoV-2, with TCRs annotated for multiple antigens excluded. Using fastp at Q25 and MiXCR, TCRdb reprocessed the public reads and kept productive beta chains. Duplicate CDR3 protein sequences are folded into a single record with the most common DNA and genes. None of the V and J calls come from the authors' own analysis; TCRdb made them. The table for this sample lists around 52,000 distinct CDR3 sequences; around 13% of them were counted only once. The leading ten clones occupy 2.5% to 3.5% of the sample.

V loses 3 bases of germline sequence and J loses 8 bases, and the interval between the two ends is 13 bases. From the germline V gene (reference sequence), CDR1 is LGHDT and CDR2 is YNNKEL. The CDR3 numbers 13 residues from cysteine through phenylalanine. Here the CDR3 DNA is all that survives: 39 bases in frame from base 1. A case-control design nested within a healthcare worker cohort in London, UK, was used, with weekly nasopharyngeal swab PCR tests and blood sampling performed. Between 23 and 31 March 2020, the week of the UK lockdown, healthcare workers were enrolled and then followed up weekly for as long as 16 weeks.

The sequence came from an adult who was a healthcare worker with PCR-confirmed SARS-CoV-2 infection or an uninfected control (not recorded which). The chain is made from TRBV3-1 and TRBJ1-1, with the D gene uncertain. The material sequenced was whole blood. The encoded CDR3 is CASSQNGQTEAFF. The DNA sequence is TGTGCCAGCAGCCAGAATGGGCAGACCGAAGCTTTCTTT. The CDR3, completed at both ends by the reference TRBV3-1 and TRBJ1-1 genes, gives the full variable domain DTAVSQTPKYLVTQMGNDKSIKCEQNLGHDTMYWYKQDSKKFLKIMFSYNNKELIINETVPNRFSPKSPDKAHLNLHINSLELGDSAVYFCASSQNGQTEAFFGQGTRLTVV.